This T cell receptor beta chain was retrieved from a study of control samples from healthy donors and cancer patients. Produced via immunoSEQ multiplex PCR; TCRdb's table is partial and in-frame only. The sample holds about 59,000 clones, about 87% seen once. This CDR3 comprises 14 residues. In germline, CDR1 is SGHTA, CDR2 FQGTGA. V was pared by 3 bases and J by 5 bases, with 2 bases of the junction left unmatched. Specimen: PBMCs. This sequence joins TRBV7-3 and TRBJ2-5, with 11 positions matching TRBD2. The TCR sequence derives from a woman aged 55-70 years with lung cancer. The CDR3 DNA follows: TGTGCCAGCAGCTTTAGCGGGGGGGATGAGACCCAGTACTTC. This gives the protein CASSFSGGDETQYF. The variable domain in full, with the rest retrieved from reference TRBV7-3 and TRBJ2-5, is GAGVSQTPSNKVTEKGKYVELRCDPISGHTALYWYRQSLGQGPEFLIYFQGTGAADDSGLPNDRFFAVRPEGSVSTLKIQRTERGDSAVYLCASSFSGGDETQYFGPGTRLLVL.